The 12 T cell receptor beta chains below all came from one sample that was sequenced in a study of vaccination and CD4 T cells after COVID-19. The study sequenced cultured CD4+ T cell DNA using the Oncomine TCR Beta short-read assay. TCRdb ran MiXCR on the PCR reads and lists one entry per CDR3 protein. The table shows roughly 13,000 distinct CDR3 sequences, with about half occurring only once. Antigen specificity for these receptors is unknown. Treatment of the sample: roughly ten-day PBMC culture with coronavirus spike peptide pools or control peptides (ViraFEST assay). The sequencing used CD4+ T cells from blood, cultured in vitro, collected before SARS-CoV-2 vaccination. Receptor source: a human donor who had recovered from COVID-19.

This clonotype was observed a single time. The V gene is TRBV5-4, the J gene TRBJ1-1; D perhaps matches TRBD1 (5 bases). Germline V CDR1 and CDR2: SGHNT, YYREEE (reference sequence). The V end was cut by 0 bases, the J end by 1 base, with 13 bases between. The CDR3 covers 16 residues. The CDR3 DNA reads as TGTGCCAGCAGCTTGGTCAGGGATCCTTCGAACACTGAAGCTTTCTTT. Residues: CASSLVRDPSNTEAFF. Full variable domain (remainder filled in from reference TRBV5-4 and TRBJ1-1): ETGVTQSPTHLIKTRGQQVTLRCSSQSGHNTVSWYQQALGQGPQFIFQYYREEENGRGNFPPRFSGLQFPNYSSELNVNALELDDSALYLCASSLVRDPSNTEAFFGQGTRLTVV.

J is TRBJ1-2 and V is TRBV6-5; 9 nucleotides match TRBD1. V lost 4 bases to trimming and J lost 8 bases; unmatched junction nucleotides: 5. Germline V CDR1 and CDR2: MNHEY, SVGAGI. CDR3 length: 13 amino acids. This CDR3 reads CASSSGTGLGYTF. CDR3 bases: TGTGCCAGCAGTTCCGGGACAGGGCTAGGCTACACCTTC.

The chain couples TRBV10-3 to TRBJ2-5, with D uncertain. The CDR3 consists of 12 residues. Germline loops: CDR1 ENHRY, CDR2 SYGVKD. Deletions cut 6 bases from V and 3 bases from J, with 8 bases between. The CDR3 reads CAIRGNEETQYF. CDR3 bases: TGTGCCATCAGAGGGAATGAAGAGACCCAGTACTTC.

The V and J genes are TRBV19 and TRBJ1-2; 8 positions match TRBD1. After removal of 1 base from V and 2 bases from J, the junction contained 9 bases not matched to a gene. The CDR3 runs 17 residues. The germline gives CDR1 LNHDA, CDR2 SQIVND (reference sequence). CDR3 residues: CASSIGFQGARNYGYTF. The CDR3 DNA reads TGTGCCAGTAGTATAGGTTTCCAGGGGGCGCGGAACTATGGCTACACCTTC.

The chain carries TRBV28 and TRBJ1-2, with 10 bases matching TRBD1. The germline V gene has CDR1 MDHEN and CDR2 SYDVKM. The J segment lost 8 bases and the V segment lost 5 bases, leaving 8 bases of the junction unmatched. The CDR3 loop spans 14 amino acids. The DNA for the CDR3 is TGTGCCAGCAGTAAATCCAGGGACAGGGGAGGCTACACCTTC. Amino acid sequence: CASSKSRDRGGYTF.

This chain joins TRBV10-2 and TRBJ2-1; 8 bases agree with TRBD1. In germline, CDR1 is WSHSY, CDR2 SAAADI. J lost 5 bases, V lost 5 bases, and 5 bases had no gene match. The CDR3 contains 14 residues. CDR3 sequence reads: CASSRTGNDNEQFF. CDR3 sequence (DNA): TGCGCCAGCAGTAGGACAGGGAATGACAATGAGCAGTTCTTC.

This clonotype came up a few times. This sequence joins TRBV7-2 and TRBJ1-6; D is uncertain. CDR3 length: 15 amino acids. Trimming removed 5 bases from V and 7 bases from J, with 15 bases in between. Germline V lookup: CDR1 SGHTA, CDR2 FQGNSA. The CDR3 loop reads CASSPTESRNSPLHF. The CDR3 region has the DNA TGTGCCAGCAGCCCGACCGAAAGCAGAAATTCACCCCTCCACTTT.

CDR3 nucleotide sequence: TGTGCCAGCAGCTTGGAGAGTAGCGGGAGGGTATACACCGGGGAGCTGTTTTTT. Its translation is CASSLESSGRVYTGELFF. The gene calls are TRBV5-5 and TRBJ2-2; 11 bases are shared with TRBD2. The V and J ends lost 0 bases and 3 bases, in that order; junction bases with no gene match: 7. This CDR3 is built from 18 residues. In germline, CDR1 is SGHKS, CDR2 YYEKEE (reference sequence).

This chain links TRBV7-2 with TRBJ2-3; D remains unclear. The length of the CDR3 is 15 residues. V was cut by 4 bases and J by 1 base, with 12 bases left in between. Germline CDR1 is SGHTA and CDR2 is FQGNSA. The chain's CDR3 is CASSSVGYGTDTQYF. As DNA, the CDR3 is TGTGCCAGCAGCTCGGTAGGATACGGCACAGATACGCAGTATTTT.

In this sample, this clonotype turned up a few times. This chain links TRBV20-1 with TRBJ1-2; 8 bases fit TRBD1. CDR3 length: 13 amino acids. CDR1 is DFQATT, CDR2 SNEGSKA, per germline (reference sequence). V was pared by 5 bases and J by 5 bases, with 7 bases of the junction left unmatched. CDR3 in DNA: TGCAGTGCTGGTCAGGGGGCAGCTTATGGCTACACCTTC. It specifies CSAGQGAAYGYTF.

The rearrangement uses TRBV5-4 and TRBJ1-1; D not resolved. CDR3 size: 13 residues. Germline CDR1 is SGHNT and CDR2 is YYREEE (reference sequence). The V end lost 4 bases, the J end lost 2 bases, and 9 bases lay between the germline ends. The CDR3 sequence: CASSPGVNTEAFF. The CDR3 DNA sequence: TGTGCCAGCAGCCCGGGAGTCAACACTGAAGCTTTCTTT. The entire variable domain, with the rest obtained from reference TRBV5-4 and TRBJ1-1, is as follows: ETGVTQSPTHLIKTRGQQVTLRCSSQSGHNTVSWYQQALGQGPQFIFQYYREEENGRGNFPPRFSGLQFPNYSSELNVNALELDDSALYLCASSPGVNTEAFFGQGTRLTVV.

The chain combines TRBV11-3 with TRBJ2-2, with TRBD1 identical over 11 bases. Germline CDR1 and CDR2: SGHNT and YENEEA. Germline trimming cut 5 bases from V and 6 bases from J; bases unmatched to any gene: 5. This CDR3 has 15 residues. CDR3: CASSIPGQGAGELFF. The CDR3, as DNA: TGTGCCAGCAGCATTCCGGGACAGGGGGCCGGGGAGCTGTTTTTT.